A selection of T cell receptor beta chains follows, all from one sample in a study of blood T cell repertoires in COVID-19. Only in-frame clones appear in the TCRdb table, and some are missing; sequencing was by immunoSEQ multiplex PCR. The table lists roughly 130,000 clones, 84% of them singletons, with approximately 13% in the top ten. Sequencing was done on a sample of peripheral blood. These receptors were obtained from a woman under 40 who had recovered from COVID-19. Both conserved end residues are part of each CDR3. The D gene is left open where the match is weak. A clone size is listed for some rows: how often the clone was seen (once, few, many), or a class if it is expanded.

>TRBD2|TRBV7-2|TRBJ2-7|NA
TGTGCCAGCAGCTCGGGGCGGGGGGTCTACGAGCAGTACTTC
CASSSGRGVYEQYF
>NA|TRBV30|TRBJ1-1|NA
TGTGCCTCCTCTACGATGAACACTGAAGCTTTCTTT
CASSTMNTEAFF
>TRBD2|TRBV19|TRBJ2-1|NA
TGTGCCAGTAGTCCGCCCCCCTCTAGCGGGAGGTTTCTCAATGAGCAGTTCTTC
CASSPPPSSGRFLNEQFF
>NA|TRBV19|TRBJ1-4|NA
TGTGCCACCAACAAAAGGGGGACGGAGAATGAAAAACTGTTTTTT
CATNKRGTENEKLFF
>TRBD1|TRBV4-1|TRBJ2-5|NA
TGCGCCAGCAGCCAGACCGGGACAGGTCAAGAGACCCAGTACTTC
CASSQTGTGQETQYF
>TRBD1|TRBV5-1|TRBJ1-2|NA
TGCGCCAGCAGCGAACTGACAGGGGGCTTTTATGGTGGCTACACCTTC
CASSELTGGFYGGYTF
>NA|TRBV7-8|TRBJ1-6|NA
TGTGCCAGCAGCCAGCCCTCTCGGGGGGGCCGAGATAATTCACCCCTCCACTTT
CASSQPSRGGRDNSPLHF
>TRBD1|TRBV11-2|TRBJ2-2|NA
TGTGCCAGCAGTACAGGGGGATGGATCACCGGGGAGCTGTTTTTT
CASSTGGWITGELFF
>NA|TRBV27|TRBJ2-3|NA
TGTGCCAGCAGTTTTTTACACCCGATCAGTTCTAGCACAGATACGCAGTATTTT
CASSFLHPISSSTDTQYF
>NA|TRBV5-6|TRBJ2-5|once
TGTGCCAGCAGCTTGGAAAGAGGATACCAAGAGACCCAGTACTTC
CASSLERGYQETQYF
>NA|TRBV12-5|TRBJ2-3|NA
TGTGCTAGTGGGGACAGTCCGAAGTTTCCAGATACGCAGTATTTT
CASGDSPKFPDTQYF
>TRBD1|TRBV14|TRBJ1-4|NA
TGTGCCAGCAGCCAAGGGGACAGGGGAGGTGAAAAACTGTTTTTT
CASSQGDRGGEKLFF
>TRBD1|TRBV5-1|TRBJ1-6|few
TGCGCCAGCCACCCAGGGGGCGGTAATTCACCCCTCCACTTT
CASHPGGGNSPLHF
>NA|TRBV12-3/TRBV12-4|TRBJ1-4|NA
TGTGCCAGCAGTTTAAGGGGTTTAGAACTGTTTTTT
CASSLRGLELFF
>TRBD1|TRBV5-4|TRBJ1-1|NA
TGTGCCAGCAGCCCTCTCGGGGTAGGGACAGGGGGTTCGAATGAAGCTTTCTTT
CASSPLGVGTGGSNEAFF
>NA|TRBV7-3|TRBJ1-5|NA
TGTGCCAGCAGCTCAGGGGTTGGGCAGCCCCAGCATTTT
CASSSGVGQPQHF
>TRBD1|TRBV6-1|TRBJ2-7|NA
TGTGCCAGCAGTGAGACAGGGGCCCAGCCAAGCTATTCCTACGAGCAGTACTTC
CASSETGAQPSYSYEQYF
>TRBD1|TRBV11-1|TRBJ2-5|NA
TGTGCCAGCAGCCCCGGACAGGGTGGGGACCAAGAGACCCAGTACTTC
CASSPGQGGDQETQYF
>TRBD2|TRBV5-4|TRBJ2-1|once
TGTGCCAGCAGCCCTAGCGGGCTTTCCTACAATGAGCAGTTCTTC
CASSPSGLSYNEQFF
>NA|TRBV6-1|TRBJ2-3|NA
TGTGCCAGCAGTGATTCCCTTCCATTGGGGGGTCTGGGTACGCAGTATTTT
CASSDSLPLGGLGTQYF
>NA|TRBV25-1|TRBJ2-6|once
TGTGCCAGCAGTGACAGAGGCGACAGCTCTGGGGCCAACGTCCTGACTTTC
CASSDRGDSSGANVLTF
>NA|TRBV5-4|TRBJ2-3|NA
TGTGCCAGCACCTCACGGGGTGACACAGATACGCAGTATTTT
CASTSRGDTDTQYF
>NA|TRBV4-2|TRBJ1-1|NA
TGTGCCAGCAGCCAAGATATCACCTATTCCACTGAAGCTTTCTTT
CASSQDITYSTEAFF